This paragraph covers one T cell receptor beta chain sequence. As yet, its antigen is unknown. The sample originates from a study of OX40 agonist ivuxolimab in advanced cancers. Study-level results: At doses 0.1 to 3.0 mg/kg, CD4+ and CD8+ clones expanded.

The CDR3 extends over 17 amino acids. J lost 10 bases, V lost 3 bases, and 16 bases had no gene match. The V gene's germline CDR1 is MGHRA and CDR2 YSYEKL. Profiling relied on immunoSEQ multiplex PCR, and the TCRdb table lists in-frame clones only, not all of them. The sample carries roughly 43,000 clones, roughly nine tenths recorded once. This clonotype was obtained from an adult with an advanced solid tumor such as melanoma, head and neck, liver or kidney cancer. Specimen: CD4+ or CD8+ T cells sorted from blood, collected in a trial of the OX40 agonist ivuxolimab. The chain couples TRBV4-1 to TRBJ2-4, with 9 bases aligning to TRBD2. The CDR3 here is CASSQSGSLAGRSIQYF. The CDR3 DNA reads TGCGCCAGCAGCCAGTCGGGAAGCCTAGCGGGGCGTTCGATTCAGTACTTC.